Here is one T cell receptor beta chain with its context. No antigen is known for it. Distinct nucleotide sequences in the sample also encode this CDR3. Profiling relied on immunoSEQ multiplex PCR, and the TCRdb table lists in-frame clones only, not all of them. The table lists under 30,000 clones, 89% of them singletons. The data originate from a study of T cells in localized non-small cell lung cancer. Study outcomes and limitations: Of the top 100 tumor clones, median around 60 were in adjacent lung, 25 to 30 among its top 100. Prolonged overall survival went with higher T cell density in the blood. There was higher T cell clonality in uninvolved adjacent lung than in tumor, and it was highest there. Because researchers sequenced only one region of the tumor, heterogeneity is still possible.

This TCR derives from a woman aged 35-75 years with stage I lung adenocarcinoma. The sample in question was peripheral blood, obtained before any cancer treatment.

CDR3 sequence (DNA): TGTGCCTGGAGTGTCTTAGGGTACGAGCAGTACTTC. Its translation: CAWSVLGYEQYF. The chain employs TRBV30 and TRBJ2-7; D gene uncertain. This CDR3 is built from 12 residues. Germline CDR1 reads GTSNPN; CDR2 reads SVGIG (reference sequence). V lost 0 bases, J lost 4 bases, and 7 bases lay in between.